This TCR beta chain was identified in a study of T-cell reconstitution after alpha-beta-depleted transplantation in children. A note on this clonotype: A single base separates this from a much larger clone, so it may be a read error.

V shed 0 bases and J shed 0 bases, with 14 bases lying between them. Germline assignment: CDR1 DFQATT and CDR2 SNEGSKA (reference sequence). The CDR3 runs 16 residues. During its preparation, the TCRbeta library received unique molecular identifiers. TCRdb reanalysed the PCR reads using MiXCR and keeps one entry per CDR3 protein. The sample includes some 640,000 distinct CDR3 sequences, approximately 15% of them seen just once. Sample: PBMCs from the stem cell graft donor, taken from the stem cell graft. The receptor was derived from a human donor who donated a stem cell graft to a child with acute myeloid leukemia. The chain couples TRBV20-1 to TRBJ1-1; D might be TRBD1 (6 bases). CDR3 in amino acids: CSARDAAGALNTEAFF. The DNA for the CDR3 is TGCAGTGCTAGAGATGCGGCAGGGGCTTTGAACACTGAAGCTTTCTTT.